A selection of T cell receptor beta chains follows, all from one sample in a study of Ad26.COV2.S vaccination and SARS-CoV-2 variants. Profiling relied on immunoSEQ multiplex PCR, and the TCRdb table lists in-frame clones only, not all of them. The table shows fewer than 400,000 clones, with about 86% occurring only once. Sequenced here: peripheral blood, sampled in a trial of Ad26.COV2.S vaccine versus placebo. The receptors were gathered from a person aged 18-65 years who received the Ad26.COV2.S COVID-19 vaccine or a placebo. Both conserved end residues are part of each CDR3. D genes are given only for firm matches. The size field is filled for only some rows; it gives once, few, many or a size class.

.	TRBD1	TRBV6-2/TRBV6-3	TRBJ1-1	TGTGCCAGCAGTTACCTCGCAGGGGGCACCGACACTGAAGCTTTCTTT	CASSYLAGGTDTEAFF
.	.	TRBV5-6	TRBJ2-5	TGTGCCAGCAGCTTGCCCAGAGGGGGTGTCCAAGAGACCCAGTACTTC	CASSLPRGGVQETQYF
.	TRBD1	TRBV29-1	TRBJ2-1	TGCAGCGTCGAATCGGGACAGGGGTTCGATGAGCAGTTCTTC	CSVESGQGFDEQFF
.	TRBD1	TRBV7-9	TRBJ2-7	TGTGCCAGCAGCCTGGGACAGGATTTTCCCTGGCAGTACTTC	CASSLGQDFPWQYF
.	.	TRBV5-1	TRBJ1-2	TGCGCCAGCAGCCGTAGTCCTAACTATGGCTACACCTTC	CASSRSPNYGYTF
.	TRBD1	TRBV18	TRBJ1-1	TGTGCCAGCTCAGCAATGACAGGGGTGAACACTGAAGCTTTCTTT	CASSAMTGVNTEAFF
.	.	TRBV5-1	TRBJ2-7	TGCGCCAGCAGCTTGATTGCCCTCCCGGGAGACTCCTACGAGCAGTACTTC	CASSLIALPGDSYEQYF
few	.	TRBV6-2/TRBV6-3	TRBJ2-5	TGTGCCAGCAGTGGCGGGGAGCAAGAGACCCAGTACTTC	CASSGGEQETQYF
once	TRBD2	TRBV2	TRBJ2-1	TGTGCCAGCAAGGGACTAGCGGGGGCTCACAATGAGCAGTTCTTC	CASKGLAGAHNEQFF
.	.	TRBV7-2	TRBJ2-7	TGTGCCAGCAGCCCCAAAGCCGTCTCCTACGAGCAGTACTTC	CASSPKAVSYEQYF
.	.	TRBV7-2	TRBJ2-1	TGTGCCAGCAGCCTGGATATCACCGTCTACAATGAGCAGTTCTTC	CASSLDITVYNEQFF
.	.	TRBV5-6	TRBJ1-5	TGTGCCAGCAGCTTGGCCGGCGGGAAGGGCGCTCAGCCCCAGCATTTT	CASSLAGGKGAQPQHF
.	.	TRBV11-3	TRBJ1-6	TGTGCCAGCACCTTGCCGGACGGCCTTAATTCACCCCTCCACTTT	CASTLPDGLNSPLHF
.	.	TRBV10-1	TRBJ2-7	TGCGCCAGCAGTGAGTCTACAGGGATTTACGAGCAGTACTTC	CASSESTGIYEQYF
.	.	TRBV5-4	TRBJ2-1	TGTGCCAGCAGCTTGGAACGGGGGCTGGGGACCCGCTACAATGAGCAGTTCTTC	CASSLERGLGTRYNEQFF
.	.	TRBV6-4	TRBJ2-7	TGTGCCAGCAGTATTTCGGACAAGCCTTACGAGCAGTACTTC	CASSISDKPYEQYF
.	.	TRBV11-2	TRBJ1-4	TGTGCCAGCAGCAACGACAAGCCCGGAGAAAAACTGTTTTTT	CASSNDKPGEKLFF
.	.	TRBV7-2	TRBJ2-7	TGTGCCAGCAGCCCCCGGACGGCCGCCGAGCAGTACTTC	CASSPRTAAEQYF
.	.	TRBV4-1	TRBJ1-5	TGCGCCAGCAGCCAAGGTAACAGGGGCAATCAGCCCCAGCATTTT	CASSQGNRGNQPQHF
.	TRBD1	TRBV12-3/TRBV12-4	TRBJ1-1	TGTGCCAGCAGTTGGGAGCAGGGGGCCAGGGCGACATTT	CASSWEQGARATF
few	.	TRBV5-8	TRBJ2-2	TGTGCCAGCAGCTTGGATGGAGGGGAGATTTTTTTT	CASSLDGGEIFF
.	.	TRBV11-2	TRBJ1-1	TGTGCCAGCAGAATAACAGGGCACGGCACTGAAGCTTTCTTT	CASRITGHGTEAFF
many	.	TRBV5-1	TRBJ1-6	TGCGCCAGCAGCCCCAGAGGGGGCTCCTATAATTCACCCCTCCACTTT	CASSPRGGSYNSPLHF
.	.	TRBV7-3	TRBJ1-1	TGTGCCAGCAGCTTAAATCCGGGACAAGAAGCTTTCTTT	CASSLNPGQEAFF
.	.	TRBV27	TRBJ2-1	TGTGCCAGCAGTTCGATTGACCGGCTAGCGAATGAGCAGTTCTTC	CASSSIDRLANEQFF
.	TRBD1	TRBV19	TRBJ1-1	TGTGCCAGTAGTACGGGGGAGACAGGGGGAAGGACTGAAGCTTTCTTT	CASSTGETGGRTEAFF
.	.	TRBV19	TRBJ1-5	TGTGCCAGTACCGGGGACTATAGCAATCAGCCCCAGCATTTT	CASTGDYSNQPQHF
.	.	TRBV19	TRBJ2-5	TGTGCCAGTAGTGATAGACAGGTGCAAGAGACCCAGTACTTC	CASSDRQVQETQYF
.	.	TRBV6-5	TRBJ1-1	TGTGCCAGCAGGCGGGACTTGAACACTGAAGCTTTCTTT	CASRRDLNTEAFF
.	TRBD1	TRBV30	TRBJ1-2	TGTGCCTGGACCCTCGACAGGGGACTTATAAACTATGGCTACACCTTC	CAWTLDRGLINYGYTF
.	.	TRBV7-6	TRBJ2-1	TGTGCCAGCAGTTCTCAGTTGTACAATGAGCAGTTCTTC	CASSSQLYNEQFF
.	.	TRBV7-9	TRBJ2-5	TGTGCCAGCAGCCCCACCCCCGGTATGGGAGAGACCCAGTACTTC	CASSPTPGMGETQYF
.	.	TRBV6-5	TRBJ2-1	TGTGCCAGCAGTCGCAGCCACAATGAGCAGTTCTTC	CASSRSHNEQFF
.	TRBD1	TRBV3-1/TRBV3-2	TRBJ2-3	TGTGCCAGCAGCCCCTCGACAGGGCGGCGTAGATGCACAGATACGCAGTATTTT	CASSPSTGRRRCTDTQYF
.	.	TRBV4-1	TRBJ2-3	TGCGCCAGCAGCCCCCCAGGGCAGCCGTTGGCTGATACGCAGTATTTT	CASSPPGQPLADTQYF
.	TRBD1	TRBV3-1/TRBV3-2	TRBJ1-4	TGTGCCAGCAGCCCACAGGGGAGGGATGAAAAACTGTTTTTT	CASSPQGRDEKLFF
.	.	TRBV7-2	TRBJ1-2	TGTGCCAGCTTTTTAGGCGGGGAGGGAAACTATGGCTACACCTTC	CASFLGGEGNYGYTF